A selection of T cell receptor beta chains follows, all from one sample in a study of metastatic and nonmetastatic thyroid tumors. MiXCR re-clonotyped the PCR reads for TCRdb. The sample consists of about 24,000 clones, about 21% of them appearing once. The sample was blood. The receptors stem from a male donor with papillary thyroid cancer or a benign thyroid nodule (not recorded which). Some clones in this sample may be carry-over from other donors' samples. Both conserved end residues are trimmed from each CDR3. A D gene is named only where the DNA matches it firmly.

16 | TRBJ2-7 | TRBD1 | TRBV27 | ASSVQRSQGWGSYEQY
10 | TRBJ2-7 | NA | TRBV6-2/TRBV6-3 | ASRESSYEQY
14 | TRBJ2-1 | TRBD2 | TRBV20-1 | SARDGSGSVGNEQF
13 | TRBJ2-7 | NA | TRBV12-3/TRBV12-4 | ASSYLLGTAYEQY
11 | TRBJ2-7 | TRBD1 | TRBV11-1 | ASISGQVLEQY
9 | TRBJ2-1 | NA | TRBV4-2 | ASRTENSLF
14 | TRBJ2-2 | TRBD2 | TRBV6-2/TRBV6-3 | ASSLTSGRKTGELF
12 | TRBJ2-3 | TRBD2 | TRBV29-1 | SAERSGRSDTQY
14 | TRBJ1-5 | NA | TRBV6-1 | ASSEWGGDINQPQH
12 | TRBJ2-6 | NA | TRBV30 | AWSSGAGANVLT
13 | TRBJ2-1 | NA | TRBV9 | ASSVDLIPYNEQF
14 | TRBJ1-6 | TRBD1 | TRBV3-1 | ASSQDLRTGSAPLH
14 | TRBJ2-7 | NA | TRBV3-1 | ASSQRGGRRAHDQY
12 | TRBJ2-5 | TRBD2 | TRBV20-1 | SARAGGGSETQY
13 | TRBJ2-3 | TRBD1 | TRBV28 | ASRRPGQSRDTQY
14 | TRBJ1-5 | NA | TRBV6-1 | ASSRTWGASNQPQH
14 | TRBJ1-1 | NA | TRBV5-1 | ASSKQGLGGGTEAF
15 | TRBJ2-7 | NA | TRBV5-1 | ASSSRAGGGYFYEQY
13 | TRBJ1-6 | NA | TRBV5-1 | ASSLDGTLNSPLH
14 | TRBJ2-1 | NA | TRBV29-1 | SVEGRTGRAYNEQF
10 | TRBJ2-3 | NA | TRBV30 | AWSALSDTQY
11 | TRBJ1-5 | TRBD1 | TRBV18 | ASSPGTEAAQH
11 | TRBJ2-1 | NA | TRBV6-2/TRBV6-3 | ASSRGPDNEQF
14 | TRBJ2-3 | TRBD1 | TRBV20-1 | SAPSPGQGHTDTQY
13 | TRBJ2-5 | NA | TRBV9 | ASCGASPIQETQY
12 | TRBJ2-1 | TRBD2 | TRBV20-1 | SAPLAGTYNEQF
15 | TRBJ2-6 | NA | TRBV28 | ASTKNFGNSGANVLT
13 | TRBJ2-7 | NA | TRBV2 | ASSEAVDSPHEQY
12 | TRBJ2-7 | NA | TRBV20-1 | SAILPSVSYEQY
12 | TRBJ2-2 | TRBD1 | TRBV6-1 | ASRGTGGGGELF
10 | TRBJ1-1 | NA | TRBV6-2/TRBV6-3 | ASSYSVGLPF
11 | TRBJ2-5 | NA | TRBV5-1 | ASSAGLEETQY
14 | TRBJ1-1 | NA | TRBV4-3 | ASSQDFESGNTEAF
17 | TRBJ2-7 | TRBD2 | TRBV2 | ASSEEAAVVAGGGYEQY
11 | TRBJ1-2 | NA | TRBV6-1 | ASSEGTEGWRF
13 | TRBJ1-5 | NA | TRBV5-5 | ASSLRARVDQPQH
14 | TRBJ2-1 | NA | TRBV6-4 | ASSPSGPGDYNEQF
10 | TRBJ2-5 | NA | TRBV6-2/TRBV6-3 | ASSYSRETQY
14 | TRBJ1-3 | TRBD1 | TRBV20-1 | SARVSGQGSGNTIY
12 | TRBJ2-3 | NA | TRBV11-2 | ASSLSQPTDTQY
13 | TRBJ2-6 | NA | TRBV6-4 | ASSDGDSGANVLT
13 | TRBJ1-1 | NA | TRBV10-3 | AISESWVAGTEAF
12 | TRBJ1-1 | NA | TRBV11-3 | ASSLAQGRTEAF
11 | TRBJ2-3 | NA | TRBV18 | ASSQGGTDTQY
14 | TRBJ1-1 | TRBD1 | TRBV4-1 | ASSQEEGQGFSEAF
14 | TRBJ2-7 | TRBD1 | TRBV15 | ATSRDPGQGADEQY
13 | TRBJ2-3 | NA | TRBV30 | AWSVKGSGPDTQY
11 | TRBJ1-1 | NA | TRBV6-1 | ASSVAGATEAF
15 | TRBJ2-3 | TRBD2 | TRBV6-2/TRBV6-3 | ASSYSEAGGIIYTQY
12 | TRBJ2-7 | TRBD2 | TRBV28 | ASSLAGGAYEQY
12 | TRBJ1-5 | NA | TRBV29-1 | SVVTGNTNQPQH
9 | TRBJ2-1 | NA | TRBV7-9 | ASSRGIEQF
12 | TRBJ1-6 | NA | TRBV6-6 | ASSYGGGNSPLH
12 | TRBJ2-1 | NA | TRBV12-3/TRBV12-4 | ASSFGTGYNEQF